The clone carrying this TCR beta chain has just one count. The data originate from a study of blood T cell repertoires in COVID-19. On the study more broadly: The origin of the acute and convalescent COVID-19 samples was the United States, Italy and Spain. Nucleic acid was either cDNA or gDNA, and it came from T cells, B-cell-depleted T cells, or PBMCs.

In the source study's methods: Reference gene primer amplification yielded estimated nucleated cell counts. Using immunoSEQ multiplex PCR, the repertoire was profiled, and TCRdb retains in-frame clones only, with some absent. The DNA gave D and trimming, while V, J and clone size come from that table. This sample has tens of thousands of clones, with about nine tenths found just once. The sample comprised peripheral blood. The clonotype comes from a human donor in a cohort sampled during active COVID-19.

CDR3 loop: CASSLTQGFYEQYF. The DNA for the CDR3 is TGTGCCAGCAGCCTAACACAGGGTTTCTACGAGCAGTACTTC. The rearrangement uses TRBV6-5 and TRBJ2-7, with a weak D call TRBD1 (6 bases). This CDR3 spans 14 amino acids. The germline V gene encodes CDR1 MNHEY and CDR2 SVGAGI. Trimming took off 6 bases at V and 3 bases at J, with 15 bases between the two ends.